The sequence of this T cell receptor beta chain was determined in a study of blood T cell repertoires in COVID-19. Study in general: The United States, Italy and Spain provided the acute and convalescent COVID-19 samples.

In the original analysis: From reference gene primer amplification, estimates of nucleated cell counts were derived. Profiling relied on immunoSEQ multiplex PCR, and the TCRdb table lists in-frame clones only, not all of them. The V and J calls and clone size are taken from that table; D and trimming were inferred from the DNA. The sample records 75,000 to 100,000 clones, 75% to 90% being singletons. The TCR was taken from an elderly man with acute or convalescent COVID-19. The specimen sequenced was peripheral blood.

The DNA of the CDR3 is TGCGCCAGCAGCTGGGCGACAGGGAGGTTCGGGGAGCAGTACTTC. This encodes CASSWATGRFGEQYF. This chain joins TRBV5-1 and TRBJ2-7; a possible D gene is TRBD1 (7 bases). CDR1 and CDR2 from the germline V gene are SGHRS and YFSETQ. The CDR3 length is 15 residues. V was cut by 3 bases and J by 7 bases, with 20 bases left in between.